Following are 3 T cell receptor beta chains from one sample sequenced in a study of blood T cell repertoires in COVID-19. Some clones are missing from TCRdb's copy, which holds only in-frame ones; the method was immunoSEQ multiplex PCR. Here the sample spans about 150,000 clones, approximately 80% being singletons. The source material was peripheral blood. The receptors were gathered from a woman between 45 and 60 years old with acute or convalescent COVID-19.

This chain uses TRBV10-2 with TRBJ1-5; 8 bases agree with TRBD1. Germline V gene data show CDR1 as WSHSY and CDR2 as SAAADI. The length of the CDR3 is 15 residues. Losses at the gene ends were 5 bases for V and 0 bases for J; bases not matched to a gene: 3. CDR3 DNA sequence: TGCGCCAGCAGTATCGACAGGGGTAGCAATCAGCCCCAGCATTTT. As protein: CASSIDRGSNQPQHF.

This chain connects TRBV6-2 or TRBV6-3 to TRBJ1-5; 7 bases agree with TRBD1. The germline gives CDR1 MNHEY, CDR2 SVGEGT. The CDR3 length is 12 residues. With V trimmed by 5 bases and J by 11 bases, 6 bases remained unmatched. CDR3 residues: CASSPGQRTQHF. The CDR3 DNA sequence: TGTGCCAGCAGTCCGGGACAGCGAACCCAGCATTTT.

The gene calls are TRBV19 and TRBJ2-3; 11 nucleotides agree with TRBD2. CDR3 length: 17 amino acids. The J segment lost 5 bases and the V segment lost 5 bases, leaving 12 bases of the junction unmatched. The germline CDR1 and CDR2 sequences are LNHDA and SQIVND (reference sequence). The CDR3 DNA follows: TGTGCCAGTAGTCGGGTTAGCGGGGGGGCACTCCGAGATACGCAGTATTTT. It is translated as CASSRVSGGALRDTQYF.